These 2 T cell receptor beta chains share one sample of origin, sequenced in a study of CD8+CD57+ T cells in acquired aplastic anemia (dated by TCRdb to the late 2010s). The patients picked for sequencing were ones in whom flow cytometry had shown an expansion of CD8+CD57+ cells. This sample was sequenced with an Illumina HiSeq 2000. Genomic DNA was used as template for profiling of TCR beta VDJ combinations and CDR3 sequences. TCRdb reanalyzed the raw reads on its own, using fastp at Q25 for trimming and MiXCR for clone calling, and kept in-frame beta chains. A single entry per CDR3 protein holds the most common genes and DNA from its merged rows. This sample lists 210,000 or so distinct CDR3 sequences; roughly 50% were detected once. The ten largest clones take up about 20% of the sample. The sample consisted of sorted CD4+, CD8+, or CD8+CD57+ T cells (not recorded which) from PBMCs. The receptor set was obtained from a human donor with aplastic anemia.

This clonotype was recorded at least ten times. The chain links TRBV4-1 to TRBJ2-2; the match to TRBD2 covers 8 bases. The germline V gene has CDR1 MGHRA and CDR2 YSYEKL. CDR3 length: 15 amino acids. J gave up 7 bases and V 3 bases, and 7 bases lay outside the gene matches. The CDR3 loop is CASSHLAGKGGELFF. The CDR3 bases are TGCGCCAGCAGCCATTTAGCGGGGAAGGGCGGGGAGCTGTTTTTT.

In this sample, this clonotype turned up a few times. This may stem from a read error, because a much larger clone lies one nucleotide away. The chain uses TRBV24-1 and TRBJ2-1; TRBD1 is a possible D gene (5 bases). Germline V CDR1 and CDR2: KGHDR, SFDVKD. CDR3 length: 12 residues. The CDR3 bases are TGTGCCACCTGTGACCTACAGGATGAGCAGTTCTTC. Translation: CATCDLQDEQFF.